Included here is one TCR beta chain sequence, with context. Trimming removed 1 base from V and 7 bases from J, with 13 bases in between. Germline V gene data show CDR1 as SGHAT and CDR2 as FQNNGV. The CDR3 extends over 15 amino acids. Under the authors' procedure: Nucleated cell number was recorded as an estimate derived from reference gene primer amplification. Profiling relied on immunoSEQ multiplex PCR, and the TCRdb table lists in-frame clones only, not all of them. For V, J and clone size, that table is used; D and trimming come from the DNA. The data hold over 100,000 clones, with over 60% observed a single time. The data were obtained in a study of blood T cell repertoires in COVID-19. Study background: COVID-19 samples collected from the United States, Italy and Spain covered acute and convalescent phases. Sources were T cells, B-cell-depleted T cells, or PBMCs; the material itself was cDNA or gDNA.

The sequence was obtained from a human donor in a cohort sampled during active or convalescent COVID-19. The V gene is TRBV11-2, the J gene TRBJ1-4; D is ambiguous. The sequencing input was peripheral blood. The CDR3 DNA is TGTGCCAGCAGCTTAGCCGGTGTCAACCCTGAAAAACTGTTTTTT. Protein product: CASSLAGVNPEKLFF.